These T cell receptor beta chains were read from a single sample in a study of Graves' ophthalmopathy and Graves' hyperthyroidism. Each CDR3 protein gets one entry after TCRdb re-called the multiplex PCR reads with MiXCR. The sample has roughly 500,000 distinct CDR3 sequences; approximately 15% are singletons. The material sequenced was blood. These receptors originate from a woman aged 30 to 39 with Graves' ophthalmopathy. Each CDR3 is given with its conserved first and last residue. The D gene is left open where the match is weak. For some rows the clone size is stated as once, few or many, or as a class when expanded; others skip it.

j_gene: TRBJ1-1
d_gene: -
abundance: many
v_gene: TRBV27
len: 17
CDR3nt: TGTGCCAGCAGTTCATTTATACGCCAAAGCCAAGAGGGTGAAGCTTTCTTT
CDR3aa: CASSSFIRQSQEGEAFF

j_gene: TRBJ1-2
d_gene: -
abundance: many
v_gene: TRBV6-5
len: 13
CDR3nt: TGTGCCACCCAGTTGGGGACTAACTATGGCTACACCTTC
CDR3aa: CATQLGTNYGYTF

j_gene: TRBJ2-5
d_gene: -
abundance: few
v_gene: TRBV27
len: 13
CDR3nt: TGTGCCAGCAGTATACTCGGGAGAGAGACCCTGTACTTC
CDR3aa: CASSILGRETLYF

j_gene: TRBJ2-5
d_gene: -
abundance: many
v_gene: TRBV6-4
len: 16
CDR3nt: TGTGCCAGAATCGGACGACGGGACATATACCAAGAGACCCAGTACTTC
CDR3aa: CARIGRRDIYQETQYF

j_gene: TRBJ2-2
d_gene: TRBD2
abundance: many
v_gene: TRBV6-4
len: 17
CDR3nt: TGTGCCAGCAGTCCCGGGACTAGCGGGGGAGACGCCGGGGAGCTGTTTTTT
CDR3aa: CASSPGTSGGDAGELFF

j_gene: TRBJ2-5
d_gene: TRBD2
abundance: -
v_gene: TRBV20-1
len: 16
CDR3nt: TGCAGTGCTAGAGGGCTAGCGGGAGGGAGGCAAGAGACCCAGTACTTC
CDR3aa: CSARGLAGGRQETQYF

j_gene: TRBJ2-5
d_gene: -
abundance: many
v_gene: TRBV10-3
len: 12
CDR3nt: TGTGCCATCAGTGAGCCAAGAGAGACCCAGTACTTC
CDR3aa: CAISEPRETQYF

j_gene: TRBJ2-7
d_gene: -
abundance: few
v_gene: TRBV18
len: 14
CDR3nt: TGTGCCAGCTCACCCGGGCCCTACGGGAACGAGCAGTACTTC
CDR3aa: CASSPGPYGNEQYF

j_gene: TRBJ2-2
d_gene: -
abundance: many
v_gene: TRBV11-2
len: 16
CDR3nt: TGTGCCAGCAGCTTCACCGGGACACCATACACCGGGGAGCTGTTTTTT
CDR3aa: CASSFTGTPYTGELFF

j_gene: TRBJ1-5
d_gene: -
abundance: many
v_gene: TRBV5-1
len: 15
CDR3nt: TGCGCCAGCAGCTTGGGGACGGAAAGAAATCAGCCCCAGCATTTT
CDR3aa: CASSLGTERNQPQHF

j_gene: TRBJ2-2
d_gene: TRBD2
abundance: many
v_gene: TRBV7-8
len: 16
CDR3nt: TGTGCCAGCAGCAAAAAGCGGGAAGTTGACACCGGGGAGCTGTTTTTT
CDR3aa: CASSKKREVDTGELFF

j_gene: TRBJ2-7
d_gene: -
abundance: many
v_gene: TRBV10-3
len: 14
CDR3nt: TGTGCCATCAGTGATCGCAGAAGCTCCTACGAGCAGTACTTC
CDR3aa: CAISDRRSSYEQYF

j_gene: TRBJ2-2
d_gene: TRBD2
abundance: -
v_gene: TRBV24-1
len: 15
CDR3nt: TGTGCCACCAGTGATTTGCGGGAGGAAACCGGGGAGCTGTTTTTT
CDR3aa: CATSDLREETGELFF

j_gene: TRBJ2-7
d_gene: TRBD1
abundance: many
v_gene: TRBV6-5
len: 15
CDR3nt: TGTGCCAGCAGTCCCACCGGGACAGGGGCTCGCGAGCAGTACTTC
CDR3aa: CASSPTGTGAREQYF

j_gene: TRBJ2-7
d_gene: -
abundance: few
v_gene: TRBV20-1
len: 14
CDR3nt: TGCAGTGCTAGGGACGGGCTCCCGGACGGGGAGCAGTACTTC
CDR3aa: CSARDGLPDGEQYF

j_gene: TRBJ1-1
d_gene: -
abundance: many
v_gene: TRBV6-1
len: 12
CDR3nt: TGTGCCAGCAGTGATAGGTACACTGAAGCTTTCTTT
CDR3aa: CASSDRYTEAFF

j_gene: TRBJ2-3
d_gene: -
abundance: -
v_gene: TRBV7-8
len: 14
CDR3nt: TGTGCCAGCAGCCCGGACAGTAACACAGATACGCAGTATTTT
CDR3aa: CASSPDSNTDTQYF

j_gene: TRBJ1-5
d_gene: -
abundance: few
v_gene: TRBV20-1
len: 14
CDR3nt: TGCAGTGCTAGAATAGGGTGGAGCAATCAGCCCCAGCATTTT
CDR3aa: CSARIGWSNQPQHF

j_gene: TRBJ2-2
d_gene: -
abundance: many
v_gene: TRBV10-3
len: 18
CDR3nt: TGTGCCATCAGTGAGCCTAACACCAGCTCTCGGAACACCGGGGAGCTGTTTTTT
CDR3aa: CAISEPNTSSRNTGELFF

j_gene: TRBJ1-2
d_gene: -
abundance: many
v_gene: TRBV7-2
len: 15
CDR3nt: TGTGCCAGCAGCTTAATGGGTTTGGGGGGCTTCGGCTACACCTTC
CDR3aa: CASSLMGLGGFGYTF

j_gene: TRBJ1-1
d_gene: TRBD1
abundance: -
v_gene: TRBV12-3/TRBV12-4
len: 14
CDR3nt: TGTGCCAGCAGCCCTTTCAGGGGGAGCGCTGAAGCTTTCTTT
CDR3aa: CASSPFRGSAEAFF

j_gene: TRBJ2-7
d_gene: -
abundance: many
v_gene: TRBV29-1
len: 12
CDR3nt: TGCAGCGTTGAGGGGCAGCGTTACGAGCAGTACTTC
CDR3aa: CSVEGQRYEQYF

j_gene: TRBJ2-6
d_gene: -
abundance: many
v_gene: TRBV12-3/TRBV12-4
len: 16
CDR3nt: TGTGCCAGCAGTTCCCGATATAGCTCTGGGGCCAACGTCCTGACTTTC
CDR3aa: CASSSRYSSGANVLTF

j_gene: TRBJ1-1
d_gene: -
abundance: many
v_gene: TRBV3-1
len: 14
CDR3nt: TGTGCCAGCAGCCAACTTCAGGGAAGGTCTGAAGCTTTCTTT
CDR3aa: CASSQLQGRSEAFF

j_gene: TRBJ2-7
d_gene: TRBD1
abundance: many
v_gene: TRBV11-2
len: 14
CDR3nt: TGTGCCAGCAGCTTATGGACAGGAACCTACGAGCAGTACTTC
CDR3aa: CASSLWTGTYEQYF

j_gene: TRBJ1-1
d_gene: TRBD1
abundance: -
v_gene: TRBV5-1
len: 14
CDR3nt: TGCGCCAGCAGCCCCCGACAGGGGACCACTGAAGCTTTCTTT
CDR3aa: CASSPRQGTTEAFF

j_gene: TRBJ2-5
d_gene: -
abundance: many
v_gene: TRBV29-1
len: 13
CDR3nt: TGCAGCGTACGTACTAGACGGAGCCAGACCCAGTACTTC
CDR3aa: CSVRTRRSQTQYF

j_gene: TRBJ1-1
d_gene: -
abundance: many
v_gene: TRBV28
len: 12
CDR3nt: TGTGCCAGCAGCCCCGGGAACACTGAAGCTTTCTTT
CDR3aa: CASSPGNTEAFF

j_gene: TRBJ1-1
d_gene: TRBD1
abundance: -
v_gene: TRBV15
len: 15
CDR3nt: TGTGCCACCAGCAGGTTGGACAGGGGAGTCACTGAAGCTTTCTTT
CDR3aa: CATSRLDRGVTEAFF

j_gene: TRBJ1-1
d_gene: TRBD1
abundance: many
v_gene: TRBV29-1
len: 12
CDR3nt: TGCAGCGTTGAGACAGGGCGGACTGAAGCTTTCTTT
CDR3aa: CSVETGRTEAFF

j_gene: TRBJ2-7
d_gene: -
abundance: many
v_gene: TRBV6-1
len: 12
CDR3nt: TGTGCCTCGGGGGTCCTCTCCTACGAGCAGTACTTC
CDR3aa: CASGVLSYEQYF

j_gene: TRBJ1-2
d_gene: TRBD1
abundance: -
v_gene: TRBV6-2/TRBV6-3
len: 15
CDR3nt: TGTGCCAGCAGTTACCTGGGACAGGGGGCGTATGGCTACACCTTC
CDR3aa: CASSYLGQGAYGYTF

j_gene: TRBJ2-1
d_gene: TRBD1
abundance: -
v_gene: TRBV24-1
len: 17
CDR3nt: TGTGCCACCAGTGATTTGCCTGGGACAGGGAACTACAATGAGCAGTTCTTC
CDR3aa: CATSDLPGTGNYNEQFF

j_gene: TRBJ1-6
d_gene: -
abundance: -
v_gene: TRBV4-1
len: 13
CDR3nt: TGCGCCAGCAGCCAAGATTATAATTCACCCCTCCACTTT
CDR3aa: CASSQDYNSPLHF

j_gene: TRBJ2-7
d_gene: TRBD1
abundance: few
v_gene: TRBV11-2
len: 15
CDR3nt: TGTGCCAGCAGCTCCTACCGGGACAGGGCAGGGTGGCAGTACTTC
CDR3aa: CASSSYRDRAGWQYF

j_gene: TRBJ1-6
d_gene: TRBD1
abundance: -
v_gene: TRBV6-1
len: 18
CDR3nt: TGTGCCAGCAGTACGACAGGGGTTCCTTACTCCTATAATTCACCCCTCCACTTT
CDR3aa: CASSTTGVPYSYNSPLHF

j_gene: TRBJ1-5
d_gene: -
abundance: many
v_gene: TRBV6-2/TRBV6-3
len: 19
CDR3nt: TGTGCCAGCAGTTACATCTCTCGGTTCCCAGGACTTAGCAATCAGCCCCAGCATTTT
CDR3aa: CASSYISRFPGLSNQPQHF

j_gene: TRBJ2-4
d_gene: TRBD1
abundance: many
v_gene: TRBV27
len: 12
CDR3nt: TGTGCCAGCAGGGGACAGTCAAACATTCAGTACTTC
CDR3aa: CASRGQSNIQYF

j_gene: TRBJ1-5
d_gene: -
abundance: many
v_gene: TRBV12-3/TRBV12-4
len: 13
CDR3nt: TGTGCCAGCAGCTTTAGAGGCAATCAGCCCCAGCATTTT
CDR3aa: CASSFRGNQPQHF

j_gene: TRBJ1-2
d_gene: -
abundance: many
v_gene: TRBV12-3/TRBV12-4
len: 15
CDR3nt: TGTGCCAGCAGTCCCCAAAGTAGCTTAAACTATGGCTACACCTTC
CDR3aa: CASSPQSSLNYGYTF

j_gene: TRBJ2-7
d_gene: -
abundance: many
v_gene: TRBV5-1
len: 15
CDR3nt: TGCGCCAGCAGCTTAGGTAACAGGGACTCCTACGAGCAGTACTTC
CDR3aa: CASSLGNRDSYEQYF

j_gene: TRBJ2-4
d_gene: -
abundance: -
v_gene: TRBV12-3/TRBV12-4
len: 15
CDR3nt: TGTGCCAGCAGTCTACAGGGTTGGTCCAAAAACATTCAGTACTTC
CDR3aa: CASSLQGWSKNIQYF

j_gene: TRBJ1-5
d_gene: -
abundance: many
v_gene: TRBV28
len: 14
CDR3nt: TGTGCCAGCAGTCCCCACGATAACAATCAGCCCCAGCATTTT
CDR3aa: CASSPHDNNQPQHF

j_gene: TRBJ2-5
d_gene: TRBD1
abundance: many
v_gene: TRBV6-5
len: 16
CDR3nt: TGTGCCAGCAGTTACTCTGTTGGGGACAGGGCAGAGACCCAGTACTTC
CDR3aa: CASSYSVGDRAETQYF

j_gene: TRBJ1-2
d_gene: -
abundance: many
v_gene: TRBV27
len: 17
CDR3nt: TGTGCCAGCAGTCCCTCCCTCTTACGGGGCGGCGGCTATGGCTACACCTTC
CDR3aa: CASSPSLLRGGGYGYTF

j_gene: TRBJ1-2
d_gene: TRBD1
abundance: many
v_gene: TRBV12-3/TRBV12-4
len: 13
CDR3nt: TGTGCCAGCACCAGGGGGCAGAACTATGGCTACACCTTC
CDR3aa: CASTRGQNYGYTF

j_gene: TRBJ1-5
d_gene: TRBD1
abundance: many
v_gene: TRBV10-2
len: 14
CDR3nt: TGCGCCAGCAGTGAGGGGACAGCTTATTTGCCCCAGCATTTT
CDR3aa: CASSEGTAYLPQHF

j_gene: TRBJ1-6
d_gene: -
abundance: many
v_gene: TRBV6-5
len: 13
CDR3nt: TGTGCCACCACGCGGGGGGGGGATTCACCCCTCCACTTT
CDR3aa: CATTRGGDSPLHF

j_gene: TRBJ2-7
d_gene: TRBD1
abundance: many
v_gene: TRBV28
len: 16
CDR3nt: TGTGCCAGCAGGCCTGCATCGGACAGGGGATCCCACGAGCAGTACTTC
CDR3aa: CASRPASDRGSHEQYF

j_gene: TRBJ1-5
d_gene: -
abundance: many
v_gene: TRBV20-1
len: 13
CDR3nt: TGCAGTGCCCTTAACAGGGGCAATCAGCCCCAGCATTTT
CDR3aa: CSALNRGNQPQHF

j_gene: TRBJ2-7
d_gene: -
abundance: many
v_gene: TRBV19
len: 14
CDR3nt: TGTGCCAGTAGTATGTTAGTACACCTTTACGAGCAGTACTTC
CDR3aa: CASSMLVHLYEQYF

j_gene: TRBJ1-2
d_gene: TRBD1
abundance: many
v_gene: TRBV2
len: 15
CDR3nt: TGTGCCAGCAGTGCCGTGACAGGGGGCGTCTATGGCTACACCTTC
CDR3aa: CASSAVTGGVYGYTF

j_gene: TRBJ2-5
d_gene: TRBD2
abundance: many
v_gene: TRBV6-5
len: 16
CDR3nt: TGTGCCAGCAGTTACCCGCTAGCGGGGAGGGAAGAGACCCAGTACTTC
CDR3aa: CASSYPLAGREETQYF

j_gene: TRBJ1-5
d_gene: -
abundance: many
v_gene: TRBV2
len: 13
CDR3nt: TGTGCCAGCATGACAAGTAAAAATCAGCCCCAGCATTTT
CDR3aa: CASMTSKNQPQHF

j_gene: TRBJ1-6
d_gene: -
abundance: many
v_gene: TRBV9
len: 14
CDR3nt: TGTGCCAGCAGCGTCGCGGGGGAGAGTTCACCCCTCCACTTT
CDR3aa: CASSVAGESSPLHF

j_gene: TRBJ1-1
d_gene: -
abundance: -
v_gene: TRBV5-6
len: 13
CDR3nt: TGTGCCAGCAGCTTGCGGGAGGGTGTCGTAGCTTTCTTT
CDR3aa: CASSLREGVVAFF

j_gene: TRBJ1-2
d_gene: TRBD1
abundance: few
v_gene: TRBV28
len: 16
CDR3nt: TGTGCCAGCCTGGGACAGGGAAACCAAGAAAACTATGGCTACACCTTC
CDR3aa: CASLGQGNQENYGYTF

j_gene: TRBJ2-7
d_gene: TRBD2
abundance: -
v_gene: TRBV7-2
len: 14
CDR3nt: TGTGCCAGCAGCTTACAGCGGGGTGGGGAAGAGCAGTACTTC
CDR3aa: CASSLQRGGEEQYF